The 16 T cell receptor beta chains below all came from one sample that was sequenced in a study of blood T cell repertoires in COVID-19. Some clones are missing from TCRdb's copy, which holds only in-frame ones; the method was immunoSEQ multiplex PCR. The sample records some 220,000 clones, around four fifths being singletons. Sequencing was carried out using peripheral blood. Receptor source: a woman aged 60-75 years with active or convalescent COVID-19.

This clone was counted only a few times. The chain combines TRBV9 with TRBJ2-1; possibly TRBD2 for D (6 bases). The CDR3 has 13 amino acids. With 6 bases removed from V and 6 bases from J, the gap between germline ends came to 13 bases. Germline lookup yields CDR1 SGDLS and CDR2 YYNGEE. The CDR3 region has the DNA TGTGCCAGCAAAGAACTAGCAAGCAATGAGCAGTTCTTC. Translating it yields CASKELASNEQFF.

The chain is built from TRBV20-1 and TRBJ1-2; no clear D. The CDR3 totals 11 residues. Per the germline V gene, CDR1 is DFQATT and CDR2 is SNEGSKA (reference sequence). V was cut by 6 bases and J by 4 bases, with 9 bases left in between. This CDR3 reads CSANTGYGYTF. The CDR3 DNA reads TGCAGTGCCAACACGGGCTATGGCTACACCTTC.

V usage is TRBV7-2 and J usage is TRBJ2-7; unclear D gene. CDR3 size: 13 residues. V lost 6 bases, J lost 2 bases, and 11 bases lay in between. CDR1 is SGHTA and CDR2 is FQGNSA in the germline V gene. CDR3 residues: CASRGPLTYEQYF. The CDR3 DNA sequence: TGTGCCAGCAGGGGCCCTCTTACCTACGAGCAGTACTTC.

The V gene is TRBV7-9, the J gene TRBJ2-5; TRBD2 matches 7 bases. CDR1 SEHNR and CDR2 FQNEAQ come from the germline V gene (reference sequence). The CDR3 consists of 16 residues. J lost 3 bases, V lost 3 bases, and 10 bases had no gene match. CDR3 coding DNA: TGTGCCAGCAGCTTTCCCGCGGGGGTCAAGGAAGAGACCCAGTACTTC. Translation: CASSFPAGVKEETQYF.

In nucleotides, the CDR3 is TGCAGTGCTAGTGTCAGGGATTCAGGCTATGGCTACACCTTC. The encoded protein is CSASVRDSGYGYTF. The J gene is TRBJ1-2, the V gene TRBV20-1; TRBD1 is a possible D gene (5 bases). Per the germline V gene, CDR1 is DFQATT and CDR2 is SNEGSKA (reference sequence). The CDR3 consists of 14 residues. V lost 3 bases, J lost 4 bases, and 15 bases lay in between.

In its sample, this clone was seen a few times. This sequence joins TRBV7-3 and TRBJ1-2; tentative D call: TRBD1 (5 bases). The length of the CDR3 is 13 residues. Germline V gene sequence: CDR1 SGHTA, CDR2 FQGTGA. With 3 bases removed from V and 8 bases from J, the gap between germline ends came to 13 bases. The CDR3 is CASSLGQARGYTF. CDR3 nucleotides: TGTGCCAGCAGCTTGGGGCAGGCGAGAGGCTACACCTTC. Full variable domain (outside the CDR3, taken from reference TRBV7-3 and TRBJ1-2): GAGVSQTPSNKVTEKGKYVELRCDPISGHTALYWYRQSLGQGPEFLIYFQGTGAADDSGLPNDRFFAVRPEGSVSTLKIQRTERGDSAVYLCASSLGQARGYTFGSGTRLTVV.

The chain uses TRBV28 and TRBJ2-7, with D unclear. Germline CDR1 reads MDHEN; CDR2 reads SYDVKM. The length of the CDR3 is 13 residues. V lost 2 bases to trimming and J lost 4 bases, with 9 bases between them. The DNA of the CDR3 is TGTGCCAGCAGTTTAGGCCCACCGTACGAGCAGTACTTC. Protein product: CASSLGPPYEQYF.

V is TRBV5-1 and J is TRBJ2-3; 9 positions match TRBD2. This CDR3 has 16 amino acids. The V and J ends lost 4 bases and 4 bases, in that order; junction bases with no gene match: 10. From germline, CDR1 is SGHRS and CDR2 YFSETQ. The CDR3 DNA is TGCGCCAGCAGCCCGGTTGGCGGGGGGGTCCCAGATACGCAGTATTTT. This gives the protein CASSPVGGGVPDTQYF. The entire variable domain, with the rest obtained from reference TRBV5-1 and TRBJ2-3, is as follows: KAGVTQTPRYLIKTRGQQVTLSCSPISGHRSVSWYQQTPGQGLQFLFEYFSETQRNKGNFPGRFSGRQFSNSRSEMNVSTLELGDSALYLCASSPVGGGVPDTQYFGPGTRLTVL.

The CDR3 here is CASSLAGGQPQHF. The DNA of the CDR3 is TGCGCCAGCAGCTTGGCAGGAGGTCAGCCCCAGCATTTT. The gene calls are TRBV5-1 and TRBJ1-5; D is unclear. The CDR3 is 13 residues long. Germline V CDR1 and CDR2: SGHRS, YFSETQ. Trimming left V 0 bases short and J 6 bases short, with 7 bases between. The full variable domain, completed using reference TRBV5-1 and TRBJ1-5, is KAGVTQTPRYLIKTRGQQVTLSCSPISGHRSVSWYQQTPGQGLQFLFEYFSETQRNKGNFPGRFSGRQFSNSRSEMNVSTLELGDSALYLCASSLAGGQPQHFGDGTRLSIL.

A few counts support this clone. The V and J genes are TRBV5-6 and TRBJ2-7; D gene uncertain. Trimming pared 3 bases from V and 3 bases from J, leaving 7 bases between. Germline V gene sequence: CDR1 SGHDT, CDR2 YYEEEE. The CDR3 runs 12 residues. CDR3 DNA: TGTGCCAGCAGCTCTACCTTCTACGAGCAGTACTTC. Amino acids: CASSSTFYEQYF.

The chain links TRBV5-6 to TRBJ2-1; 9 positions match TRBD1. This CDR3 spans 16 amino acids. Germline loops: CDR1 SGHDT, CDR2 YYEEEE. The V segment lost 2 bases and the J segment 0 bases; nucleotides outside the gene matches: 3. CDR3 DNA sequence: TGTGCCAGCAGCTTCGGGACAGGGAGCTCCTACAATGAGCAGTTCTTC. It yields the protein CASSFGTGSSYNEQFF. The full variable domain, completed using reference TRBV5-6 and TRBJ2-1, is DAGVTQSPTHLIKTRGQQVTLRCSPKSGHDTVSWYQQALGQGPQFIFQYYEEEERQRGNFPDRFSGHQFPNYSSELNVNALLLGDSALYLCASSFGTGSSYNEQFFGPGTRLTVL.

V and J are TRBV6-5 and TRBJ1-1; 7 bases align to TRBD1. V lost 4 bases and J lost 2; bases outside the gene matches: 7. Germline values: CDR1 MNHEY, CDR2 SVGAGI. This CDR3 is 15 amino acids long. CDR3 bases: TGTGCCAGCAGTTTTCAACAGGGGCTCAACACTGAAGCTTTCTTT. Translation gives CASSFQQGLNTEAFF.

The CDR3 spells CASSNRGKTEAFF. CDR3 DNA: TGTGCCAGCAGTAACAGGGGAAAGACTGAAGCTTTCTTT. The gene calls are TRBV6-5 and TRBJ1-1; 7 bases agree with TRBD1. V lost 5 bases to trimming and J lost 5 bases; unmatched junction nucleotides: 5. Germline V CDR1 and CDR2: MNHEY, SVGAGI. The CDR3 is 13 amino acids.

The rearrangement joins TRBV11-3 to TRBJ2-7; D gene uncertain. The germline V gene has CDR1 SGHNT and CDR2 YENEEA. The ends were cut back, 3 bases at V and 2 bases at J, with 11 bases in the middle. The CDR3 extends over 14 amino acids. The CDR3 coding sequence is TGTGCCAGCAGCTTCCGTGGGCAAACCTACGAGCAGTACTTC. This encodes CASSFRGQTYEQYF.

The chain is built from TRBV10-3 and TRBJ2-1, with 7 nucleotides matching TRBD2. From germline, CDR1 is ENHRY and CDR2 SYGVKD. This CDR3 contains 14 residues. Trimming removed 7 bases from V and 6 bases from J; junction bases left unmatched: 9. This CDR3 is CAINPGLRGNEQFF. In DNA form, the CDR3 reads TGTGCCATCAACCCGGGACTACGGGGCAATGAGCAGTTCTTC.

This rearrangement joins TRBV19 to TRBJ2-1, with TRBD1 matching over 11 bases. This CDR3 has 13 amino acids. Trimming removed 6 bases from V and 8 bases from J; junction bases left unmatched: 3. Germline V gene data show CDR1 as LNHDA and CDR2 as SQIVND (reference sequence). The CDR3, as DNA: TGTGCCAGTAGGGACAGGGGGCTGGATGAGCAGTTCTTC. Translation gives CASRDRGLDEQFF.